This T cell receptor beta chain was sequenced in a study of blood T cell repertoires in COVID-19. The wider study: T cells, B-cell-depleted T cells, or PBMCs supplied cDNA or gDNA.

The study recruited people aged roughly 18 to 100 years across some 23 US areas. Allocation to cohorts depended on clinical history reported by the participants. Per the study methods: Using reference gene primer amplification, nucleated cell counts were estimated. TCRdb keeps only in-frame clones here, not all; method: immunoSEQ multiplex PCR. The V and J calls and clone size come from that table; D and trimming were worked out from the DNA. The sample yields a few hundred thousand clones, around 87% seen once. Sequencing was performed on PBMCs or T cells enriched from blood (not recorded which). The clonotype was recovered from a woman in her fifties or sixties who had recovered from COVID-19.

CDR3 DNA sequence: TGTGCCAGCAGTTTGAGGGACGGGAGGGCCTATAATTCACCCCTCCACTTT. Translating it yields CASSLRDGRAYNSPLHF. The rearrangement uses TRBV27 and TRBJ1-6; TRBD1 might be the D (5 bases). Germline assignment: CDR1 MNHEY and CDR2 SMNVEV (reference sequence). Trimming left V 3 bases short and J 2 bases short, with 14 bases between. The CDR3 extends over 17 amino acids.